A single sample is the source of the 25 T cell receptor beta chains below, sequenced in a study of T cells of healthy individuals. TCRdb redid the calling of the 5' RACE reads with MiXCR, one entry per CDR3 protein. The top ten clones hold roughly 7.5% of a sample with around 90,000 distinct CDR3 sequences, roughly 5% of them seen once. Every receptor here comes from a female donor in good health.

J is TRBJ1-4 and V is TRBV6-1, with D unresolved. V was shortened by 6 bases and J by 5 bases, with 10 bases between the two germline ends. Germline loops: CDR1 MNHNS, CDR2 SASEGT. This CDR3 has 13 residues. CDR3 sequence (DNA): TGTGCCAGCAGCGCGACACTGAATGAAAAACTGTTTTTT. This sequence encodes CASSATLNEKLFF.

This clonotype was seen at least ten times. This sequence joins TRBV2 and TRBJ2-1; 7 nucleotides match TRBD2. Trimming at V came to 3 bases and at J to 8 bases, leaving 10 bases not matched to a gene. CDR1 and CDR2 (germline): SNHLY, FYNNEI. CDR3 length: 15 residues. Here the CDR3 reads CASSEDSGWADEQFF. The CDR3 DNA is TGTGCCAGCAGTGAGGATAGCGGGTGGGCGGATGAGCAGTTCTTC.

This clonotype was counted between two and nine times. The V call is TRBV25-1, the J call TRBJ2-3, with TRBD2 as a possible D gene (6 bases). The CDR3 loop spans 15 amino acids. V shed 1 base and J shed 4 bases, with 12 bases lying between them. CDR1 is MGHDK, CDR2 SYGVNS, per germline. The chain's CDR3 is CASSESGGSPDTQYF. Here the CDR3 DNA reads TGTGCCAGCAGTGAATCCGGGGGTAGCCCAGATACGCAGTATTTT.

This clonotype showed up many times. The rearrangement links TRBV10-3 to TRBJ2-1; 9 bases match TRBD2. The ends lost 0 bases at V and 0 bases at J; junction bases unmatched: 3. This CDR3 has 17 residues. Germline-derived CDR1 and CDR2 are ENHRY and SYGVKD. In nucleotides, the CDR3 is TGTGCCATCAGTGAGTCTTCTAGCGGGGACTCCTACAATGAGCAGTTCTTC. Protein sequence: CAISESSSGDSYNEQFF.

This clonotype appeared many times. The CDR3 sequence: CASLRREDPNEQFF. CDR3 coding DNA: TGTGCCAGCCTACGGCGGGAGGACCCTAATGAGCAGTTCTTC. The rearrangement links TRBV7-9 to TRBJ2-1, with 8 bases lining up with TRBD2. Germline V gene data show CDR1 as SEHNR and CDR2 as FQNEAQ (reference sequence). V was clipped by 8 bases and J by 7 bases; unmatched bases: 10. CDR3 length equals 14 residues.

This clonotype was counted many times. V gene TRBV29-1 combines with J gene TRBJ1-3, with 8 bases identical to TRBD1. This CDR3 comprises 11 residues. Germline CDR1 reads SQVTM; CDR2 reads ANQGSEA. The V and J ends lost 7 bases and 9 bases, in that order; junction bases with no gene match: 5. The CDR3, as DNA: TGCAGCGCACCCGACAGGGGCACCATATATTTT. Protein product: CSAPDRGTIYF.

J is TRBJ2-7 and V is TRBV5-1, with 10 nucleotides matching TRBD1. The CDR3 totals 15 residues. Germline V gene sequence: CDR1 SGHRS, CDR2 YFSETQ. The J segment lost 2 bases and the V segment lost 5 bases, leaving 7 bases of the junction unmatched. In DNA, the CDR3 is TGCGCCAGCAGTATCGGGACAGGGGACCCCTACGAGCAGTACTTC. Translating it yields CASSIGTGDPYEQYF.

This clonotype was picked up a small number of times. CDR3 nucleotides: TGTGCCAGCAGCTTGCCAGGGAACTCACCCCTCCACTTT. Its translation is CASSLPGNSPLHF. The V and J genes are TRBV5-4 and TRBJ1-6, with D possibly being TRBD1 (5 bases). Germline V CDR1 and CDR2: SGHNT, YYREEE (reference sequence). The V and J ends lost 1 base and 10 bases respectively, with 9 bases between them. The CDR3 has 13 residues.

This clonotype appeared many times. V and J are TRBV21-1 and TRBJ1-1; whether TRBD1, the table's D call, matches the DNA was not checked. TRBV21-1 is a documented pseudogene. The CDR3 consists of 16 residues. The CDR3 protein is CASSKKIRQTNTEAFF. Written as DNA, the CDR3 is TGTGCCAGCAGCAAAAAGATAAGACAGACGAACACTGAAGCTTTCTTT.

The genes are TRBV7-9 and TRBJ1-6, with unresolved D. Germline values: CDR1 SEHNR, CDR2 FQNEAQ (reference sequence). The CDR3 is 15 amino acids. The V end lost 0 bases, the J end lost 0 bases, and 3 bases lay between the germline ends. CDR3 protein: CASSLASSYNSPLHF. The CDR3 DNA reads as TGTGCCAGCAGCTTAGCGAGCTCCTATAATTCACCCCTCCACTTT.

The chain carries TRBV29-1 and TRBJ2-7, with D possibly being TRBD1 (6 bases). CDR1 is SQVTM and CDR2 is ANQGSEA in the germline V gene. Trimming removed 1 base from V and 4 bases from J, with 14 bases in between. This CDR3 is built from 14 residues. The CDR3 is CSVEGGRGIYEQYF. The CDR3 DNA follows: TGCAGCGTTGAAGGAGGCAGGGGAATATACGAGCAGTACTTC.

This chain links TRBV4-3 with TRBJ1-4, with 7 bases that match TRBD1. The CDR3 loop spans 15 amino acids. Trimming removed 2 bases from V and 7 bases from J; junction bases left unmatched: 7. CDR1 LGHNA and CDR2 YSLEER come from the germline V gene. CDR3 region: CASSQSGGRGEKLFF. Here the CDR3 DNA reads TGCGCCAGCAGCCAATCAGGGGGGCGGGGTGAAAAACTGTTTTTT.

This clonotype was detected ten times or more. This chain uses TRBV6-2 or TRBV6-3 with TRBJ2-7; D unresolved. Trimming shortened V by 6 bases and J by 0 bases, and 12 bases separated the two germline ends. This CDR3 comprises 14 residues. Germline assignment: CDR1 MNHEY and CDR2 SVGEGT. The CDR3 loop is CASSTTRSSYEQYF. The CDR3 region has the DNA TGTGCCAGCAGCACGACACGAAGCTCCTACGAGCAGTACTTC.

This clonotype was recorded many times. The chain combines TRBV6-5 with TRBJ2-1; a weak D match, TRBD2 (6 bases). Germline V gene data show CDR1 as MNHEY and CDR2 as SVGAGI. The CDR3 extends over 16 amino acids. V shed 6 bases and J shed 2 bases, with 17 bases lying between them. CDR3 coding DNA: TGTGCCAGCAGAATCGGCGGGGCTAGCACCTACAATGAGCAGTTCTTC. Translation gives CASRIGGASTYNEQFF.

This clonotype was seen ten or more times. The genes are TRBV6-2 or TRBV6-3 and TRBJ1-1, with D unclear. Germline V gene lookup returns CDR1 MNHEY and CDR2 SVGEGT. The CDR3 totals 13 residues. The V gene lost 2 bases and the J gene lost 1 base, with 5 bases spanning the gap. CDR3 loop: CASSYGENTEAFF. Here the CDR3 DNA reads TGTGCCAGCAGTTACGGAGAGAACACTGAAGCTTTCTTT.

Points on this clonotype: A clone one base away is much larger, so this may be a read error. This rearrangement joins TRBV7-3 to TRBJ2-3; 12 positions agree with TRBD1. Trimming removed 2 bases from V and 5 bases from J; junction bases left unmatched: 8. Germline V gene sequence: CDR1 SGHTA, CDR2 FQGTGA. The CDR3 extends over 17 amino acids. Here the CDR3 reads CASSLVGTGGGLDTQYF. In DNA form, the CDR3 reads TGTGCCAGCAGCTTAGTAGGGACAGGGGGCGGATTAGATACGCAGTATTTT.

The sample holds many counts of this clonotype. V usage is TRBV20-1 and J usage is TRBJ2-5, with D unclear. In germline, CDR1 is DFQATT, CDR2 SNEGSKA (reference sequence). V was cut by 5 bases and J by 5 bases, with 12 bases left in between. The CDR3 is 12 residues long. The CDR3 spells CSAGGVGETQYF. Written as DNA, the CDR3 is TGCAGTGCTGGTGGGGTGGGGGAGACCCAGTACTTC.

Of note for this clonotype: This may arise from a read error, as a much more abundant clone is one base away. V gene TRBV20-1 combines with J gene TRBJ1-4, with TRBD1 matching 8 bases. The CDR3 is made up of 14 amino acids. From germline, CDR1 is DFQATT and CDR2 SNEGSKA (reference sequence). For the CDR3, the DNA is TGCAGTGCTAGCATGTTCAGGGGGCATGAAAAACTGATTTTT. This encodes CSASMFRGHEKLIF.

The table lists this clonotype with many counts. J is TRBJ2-4 and V is TRBV7-8; TRBD1 matches at 8 bases. In germline, CDR1 is SGHVS, CDR2 FQNEAQ. This CDR3 has 13 residues. J was trimmed by 6 bases and V by 8 bases; bases with no gene match: 6. This chain's CDR3 is CASAGQAVNIQYF. In nucleotides, the CDR3 is TGTGCCAGCGCGGGACAGGCCGTAAACATTCAGTACTTC. Based on the CDR3 plus reference TRBV7-8 and TRBJ2-4, the full variable domain is GAGVSQSPRYKVAKRGQDVALRCDPISGHVSLFWYQQALGQGPEFLTYFQNEAQLDKSGLPSDRFFAERPEGSVSTLKIQRTQQEDSAVYLCASAGQAVNIQYFGAGTRLSVL.

This rearrangement joins TRBV30 to TRBJ2-1, with D maybe TRBD2 (7 bases). The V gene's germline CDR1 is GTSNPN and CDR2 SVGIG (reference sequence). V was shortened by 0 bases and J by 8 bases, with 23 bases between the two germline ends. This CDR3 comprises 17 residues. CDR3 sequence: CAWSVDGRGRASDEQFF. As DNA, the CDR3 is TGTGCCTGGAGTGTCGATGGTAGGGGGAGGGCATCGGATGAGCAGTTCTTC. Drawing the rest from reference TRBV30 and TRBJ2-1, the complete variable domain is SQTIHQWPATLVQPVGSPLSLECTVEGTSNPNLYWYRQAAGRGLQLLFYSVGIGQISSEVPQNLSASRPQDRQFILSSKKLLLSDSGFYLCAWSVDGRGRASDEQFFGPGTRLTVL.

This clonotype was recorded many times. The chain carries TRBV9 and TRBJ2-7; a possible D gene is TRBD2 (6 bases). CDR1 SGDLS and CDR2 YYNGEE come from the germline V gene. Trimming removed 4 bases at V and 4 bases at J, with 15 bases between. The CDR3 is made up of 14 amino acids. This chain's CDR3 is CASSRGTSRYEQYF. In DNA, the CDR3 is TGTGCCAGCAGCCGCGGGACTTCCCGTTACGAGCAGTACTTC.

This chain uses TRBV19 with TRBJ2-1; the match to TRBD2 covers 7 bases. The V segment lost 7 bases and the J segment 8 bases; nucleotides outside the gene matches: 11. CDR3 size: 14 residues. The germline V gene encodes CDR1 LNHDA and CDR2 SQIVND (reference sequence). CDR3 nucleotide sequence: TGTGCCAGTAATATTTACGGGGGGAAGGATGAGCAGTTCTTC. Translated: CASNIYGGKDEQFF.

This clonotype was picked up many times. The chain combines TRBV12-3 or TRBV12-4 with TRBJ2-3; D is undetermined. The CDR3 length is 14 residues. Deletions cut 5 bases from V and 2 bases from J, with 11 bases between. CDR3 DNA sequence: TGTGCCAGCAGTCCCCTCCGGGTCACAGATACGCAGTATTTT. This sequence encodes CASSPLRVTDTQYF.

There are many counts of this clonotype. The chain links TRBV2 to TRBJ2-3; 7 bases are a match to TRBD1. J was trimmed by 1 base and V by 8 bases; bases with no gene match: 0. CDR3 length: 12 residues. Germline CDR1 SNHLY, CDR2 FYNNEI. The CDR3 reads CASDRGTDTQYF. As DNA, the CDR3 is TGTGCCAGCGACAGGGGCACAGATACGCAGTATTTT. Using reference TRBV2 and TRBJ2-3 for the parts outside the CDR3, the full variable domain is EPEVTQTPSHQVTQMGQEVILRCVPISNHLYFYWYRQILGQKVEFLVSFYNNEISEKSEIFDDQFSVERPDGSNFTLKIRSTKLEDSAMYFCASDRGTDTQYFGPGTRLTVL.

The CDR3 nucleotides are TGCGCCAGCAGCCAACCCGCAGGGAGTGGTTCGTATGAAAAACTGTTTTTT. It encodes CASSQPAGSGSYEKLFF. The V and J genes are TRBV4-3 and TRBJ1-4; possible D gene TRBD1, 5 bases. Deletions cut 2 bases from V and 6 bases from J, with 19 bases between. CDR3 length: 17 amino acids. From germline, CDR1 is LGHNA and CDR2 YSLEER.